This section outlines one TCR beta chain sequence together with its context. One end of the junction does not line up with germline, which may come from a read error. A second roughly 6 to 11 cycle PCR used barcoded and J-beta primers. Each TCR beta cDNA got a 12-nucleotide random molecular identifier. TCRdb re-derived calls from the 5' RACE reads in MiXCR, one entry per CDR3 protein. The sample has about 1.7 million distinct CDR3 sequences, approximately 30% seen once. Germline-derived CDR1 and CDR2 are MNHEY and SVGAGI. This CDR3 has 17 amino acids. This specimen belongs to a study of blood T cells in healthy people across ages.

This receptor was obtained from a woman aged 25-40 years in good health. The rearrangement links TRBV6-5 to TRBJ2-1; 11 nucleotides match TRBD2. Material: blood. The CDR3 is CASSYRGLAVSCNEQFF. CDR3 nucleotides: TGTGCCAGCAGTTACCGGGGACTAGCGGTCTCCTGCAATGAGCAGTTCTTC.